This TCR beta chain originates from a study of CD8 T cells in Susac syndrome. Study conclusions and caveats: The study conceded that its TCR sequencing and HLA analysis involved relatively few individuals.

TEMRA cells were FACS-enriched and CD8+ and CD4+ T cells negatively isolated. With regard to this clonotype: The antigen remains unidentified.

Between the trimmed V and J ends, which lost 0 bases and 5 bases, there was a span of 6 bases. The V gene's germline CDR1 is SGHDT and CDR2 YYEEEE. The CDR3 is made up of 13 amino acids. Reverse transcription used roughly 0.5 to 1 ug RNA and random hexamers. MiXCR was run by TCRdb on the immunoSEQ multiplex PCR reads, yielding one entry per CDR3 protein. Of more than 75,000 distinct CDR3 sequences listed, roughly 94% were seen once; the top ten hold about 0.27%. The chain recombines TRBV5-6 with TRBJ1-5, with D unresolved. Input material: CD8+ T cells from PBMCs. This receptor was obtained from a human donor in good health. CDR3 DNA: TGTGCCAGCAGCTTGGACGGTTATCAGCCCCAGCATTTT. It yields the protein CASSLDGYQPQHF.